Listed below are T cell receptor beta chains from one sample, sequenced in a study of cytomegalovirus exposure and HLA in healthy donors. The method was immunoSEQ multiplex PCR; TCRdb's version includes in-frame clones alone and lacks a portion of them. This sample has 110,000 or so clones, with roughly 67% found just once. Sequenced material: PBMCs. The receptor source for this set is a man aged 40-55 years in good health and CMV-seronegative. Each CDR3 is given with its conserved first and last residue. The order of the fields is D gene, clone size, J gene, V gene, CDR3 protein, CDR3 DNA. The D gene is left open where the match is weak. Expanded clones get a size class; other rows say once, few or many, or leave the size out.

TRBD1 NA TRBJ2-7 TRBV5-1 CASSPGQGDSYEQYF TGCGCCAGCAGCCCGGGACAGGGGGACTCCTACGAGCAGTACTTC
NA NA TRBJ1-2 TRBV11-2 CASSPGHGYGYTF TGTGCCAGCAGCCCCGGACACGGCTATGGCTACACCTTC
TRBD2 NA TRBJ2-1 TRBV4-3 CASSLLTSGGAGGEQFF TGCGCCAGCAGCCTCCTGACTAGCGGGGGGGCCGGTGGTGAGCAGTTCTTC
TRBD1 NA TRBJ1-5 TRBV19 CASRDRSNQPQHF TGTGCCAGTAGGGACAGGAGCAATCAGCCCCAGCATTTT
TRBD2 NA TRBJ2-3 TRBV4-3 CASSQDRSGGPGQDTQYF TGCGCCAGCAGCCAAGATAGGAGCGGGGGGCCGGGGCAAGATACGCAGTATTTT
NA NA TRBJ1-1 TRBV10-3 CAISESSGVNTEAFF TGTGCCATCAGTGAGTCGTCAGGGGTGAACACTGAAGCTTTCTTT
NA NA TRBJ1-1 TRBV7-9 CASSLGAGNTEAFF TGTGCCAGCAGCTTAGGAGCGGGAAACACTGAAGCTTTCTTT
NA NA TRBJ1-2 TRBV2 CASSVFPWAANYGYTF TGTGCCAGCAGTGTTTTTCCTTGGGCCGCTAACTATGGCTACACCTTC
NA few TRBJ1-1 TRBV7-3 CASSPRGGSVTNTEAFF TGTGCCAGCAGCCCCCGGGGGGGGTCGGTTACGAACACTGAAGCTTTCTTT
NA NA TRBJ2-5 TRBV7-2 CASSIGASGETQYF TGTGCCAGCAGCATCGGAGCTTCGGGGGAGACCCAGTACTTC
TRBD1 NA TRBJ2-7 TRBV2 CASDRGMMSHAAYF TGTGCCAGCGACAGGGGTATGATGTCGCACGCGGCTTACTTC
TRBD1 once TRBJ1-2 TRBV7-3 CASSPGQGYGYTF TGTGCCAGCAGCCCCGGACAGGGCTATGGCTACACCTTC
TRBD2 NA TRBJ2-1 TRBV2 CASRERGPYNEQFF TGTGCCAGCAGGGAGCGGGGGCCCTACAATGAGCAGTTCTTC
TRBD2 once TRBJ2-7 TRBV5-1 CASSFTGGAEQYF TGCGCCAGCAGCTTCACGGGGGGAGCCGAGCAGTACTTC
NA NA TRBJ1-1 TRBV7-9 CASSLVEGIGTEAFF TGTGCCAGCAGCTTAGTGGAGGGAATCGGCACTGAAGCTTTCTTT
NA NA TRBJ1-1 TRBV7-9 CASNTPLGGRDTEAFF TGTGCCAGCAACACTCCCCTGGGGGGGCGCGACACTGAAGCTTTCTTT
TRBD1 NA TRBJ1-1 TRBV7-3 CASSEDGTGDTEAFF TGTGCCAGCAGCGAGGATGGGACAGGGGACACTGAAGCTTTCTTT
NA NA TRBJ1-5 TRBV12-5 CASGLVLMRGNQPQHF TGTGCTAGTGGTTTGGTACTTATGCGTGGCAATCAGCCCCAGCATTTT
TRBD1 NA TRBJ1-1 TRBV19 CASSKSRGDTEAFF TGTGCCAGTAGCAAATCCAGGGGGGACACTGAAGCTTTCTTT
NA NA TRBJ1-1 TRBV9 CASSPRGRAEAFF TGTGCCAGCAGCCCTAGGGGGAGGGCTGAAGCTTTCTTT
NA NA TRBJ1-1 TRBV5-1 CASRGFEQKNTEAFF TGCGCCAGCAGGGGTTTCGAACAGAAGAACACTGAAGCTTTCTTT
TRBD1 NA TRBJ1-1 TRBV4-3 CASSQEWDSLEAFF TGCGCCAGCAGCCAAGAATGGGACAGCCTTGAAGCTTTCTTT
TRBD2 NA TRBJ2-3 TRBV5-6 CASNQASGVDTQYF TGTGCCAGCAACCAGGCTAGCGGGGTGGATACGCAGTATTTT
NA NA TRBJ2-2 TRBV5-4 CASSPGTSLTGELFF TGTGCCAGCAGCCCGGGGACATCTTTGACCGGGGAGCTGTTTTTT
NA NA TRBJ2-7 TRBV4-3 CASSQESLWLGKYEQYF TGCGCCAGCAGCCAAGAGTCGTTATGGCTAGGAAAATACGAGCAGTACTTC
TRBD2 NA TRBJ2-1 TRBV7-6 CASSLEGTRNNEQFF TGTGCCAGCAGCTTAGAGGGGACTAGAAACAATGAGCAGTTCTTC
NA NA TRBJ2-7 TRBV29-1 CSVEGLDSNEQYF TGCAGCGTTGAAGGCCTGGATAGCAACGAGCAGTACTTC
NA NA TRBJ1-5 TRBV5-8 CASSSLFMIGRSNQPQHF TGTGCCAGCAGCTCCCTCTTTATGATCGGTCGCAGCAATCAGCCCCAGCATTTT
NA NA TRBJ1-2 TRBV5-6 CASTTGYGYTF TGTGCCAGCACCACGGGGTATGGCTACACCTTC
NA NA TRBJ1-5 TRBV27 CASSLGAVQPQHF TGTGCCAGCAGTTTGGGGGCTGTTCAGCCCCAGCATTTT
TRBD2 once TRBJ2-1 TRBV7-9 CASSLPPGTKSYNEQFF TGTGCCAGCAGCCTCCCTCCGGGGACTAAGTCCTACAATGAGCAGTTCTTC
NA NA TRBJ1-2 TRBV4-3 CASSQDNRAIYGYTF TGCGCCAGCAGCCAAGATAACAGGGCTATCTATGGCTACACCTTC
TRBD1 once TRBJ2-1 TRBV9 CASSVGQGNEQFF TGTGCCAGCAGCGTAGGACAGGGGAATGAGCAGTTCTTC
NA NA TRBJ2-1 TRBV4-1 CASSQLGGAPNNEQFF TGCGCCAGCAGCCAATTGGGGGGGGCCCCCAACAATGAGCAGTTCTTC
NA NA TRBJ2-7 TRBV27 CASSLRAGASYEQYF TGTGCCAGCAGTTTAAGGGCAGGGGCATCCTACGAGCAGTACTTC
NA NA TRBJ2-5 TRBV5-4 CASSTRDQETQYF TGTGCCAGCAGCACGAGAGATCAAGAGACCCAGTACTTC
TRBD1 NA TRBJ2-7 TRBV5-1 CASSFDRGNDEQYF TGCGCCAGCAGCTTCGACAGGGGAAACGACGAGCAGTACTTC
NA NA TRBJ1-5 TRBV5-1 CASSLSGKDQPQHF TGCGCCAGCAGCTTGTCAGGGAAGGATCAGCCCCAGCATTTT
TRBD2 NA TRBJ2-7 TRBV27 CASSSLAEAYEQYF TGTGCCAGCAGTTCACTAGCGGAGGCCTACGAGCAGTACTTC
TRBD2 NA TRBJ2-1 TRBV7-9 CASSLAGSPYNEQFF TGTGCCAGCAGCCTAGCGGGGAGCCCCTACAATGAGCAGTTCTTC
TRBD2 few TRBJ2-3 TRBV7-3 CASSSPGGTSGSTDTQYF TGTGCCAGCAGCTCCCCCGGGGGGACTAGCGGGTCGACAGATACGCAGTATTTT